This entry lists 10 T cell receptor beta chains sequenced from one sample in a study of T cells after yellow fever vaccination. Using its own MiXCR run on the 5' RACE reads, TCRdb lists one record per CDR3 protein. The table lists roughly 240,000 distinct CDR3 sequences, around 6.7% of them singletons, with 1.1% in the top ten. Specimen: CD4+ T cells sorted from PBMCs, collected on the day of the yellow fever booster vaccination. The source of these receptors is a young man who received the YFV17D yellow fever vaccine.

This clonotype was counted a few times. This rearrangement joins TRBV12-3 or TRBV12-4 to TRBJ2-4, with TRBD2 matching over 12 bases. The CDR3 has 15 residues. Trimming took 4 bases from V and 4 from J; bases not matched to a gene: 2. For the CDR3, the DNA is TGTGCCAGCAGTTCTAGCGGGAGGGGTAAAAACATTCAGTACTTC. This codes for CASSSSGRGKNIQYF.

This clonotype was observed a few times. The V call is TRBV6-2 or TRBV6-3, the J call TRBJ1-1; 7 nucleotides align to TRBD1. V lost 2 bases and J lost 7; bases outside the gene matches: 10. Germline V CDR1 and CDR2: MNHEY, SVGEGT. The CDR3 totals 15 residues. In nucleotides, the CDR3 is TGTGCCAGCAGTTACATGGGACAGAAATACCTTGAAGCTTTCTTT. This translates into CASSYMGQKYLEAFF.

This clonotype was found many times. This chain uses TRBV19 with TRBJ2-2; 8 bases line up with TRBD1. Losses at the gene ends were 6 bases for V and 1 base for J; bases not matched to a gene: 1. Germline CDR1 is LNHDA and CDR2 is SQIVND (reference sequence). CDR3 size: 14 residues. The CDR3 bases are TGTGCCAGTAGAGGGACAGGGAACACCGGGGAGCTGTTTTTT. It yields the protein CASRGTGNTGELFF.

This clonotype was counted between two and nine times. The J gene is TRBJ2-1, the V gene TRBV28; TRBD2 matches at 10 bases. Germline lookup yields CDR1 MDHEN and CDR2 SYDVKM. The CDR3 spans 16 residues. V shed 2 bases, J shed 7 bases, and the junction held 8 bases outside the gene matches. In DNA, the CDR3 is TGTGCCAGCAGTTTAGAGAGCGGGAGGGCCAGGAATGAGCAGTTCTTC. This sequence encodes CASSLESGRARNEQFF. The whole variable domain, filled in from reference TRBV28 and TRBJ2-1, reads DVKVTQSSRYLVKRTGEKVFLECVQDMDHENMFWYRQDPGLGLRLIYFSYDVKMKEKGDIPEGYSVSREKKERFSLILESASTNQTSMYLCASSLESGRARNEQFFGPGTRLTVL.

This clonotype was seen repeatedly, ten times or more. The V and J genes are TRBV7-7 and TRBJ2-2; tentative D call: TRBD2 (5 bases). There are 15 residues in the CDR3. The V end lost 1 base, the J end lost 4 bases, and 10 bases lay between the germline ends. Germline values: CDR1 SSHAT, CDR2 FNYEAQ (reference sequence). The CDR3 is CASSLDGVPTGELFF. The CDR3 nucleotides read TGTGCCAGCAGCTTAGACGGGGTTCCCACCGGGGAGCTGTTTTTT.

Here the CDR3 reads CSAPKGGRGNTIYF. DNA of the CDR3: TGCAGTGCCCCGAAGGGGGGTCGTGGAAACACCATATATTTT. V gene TRBV20-1 combines with J gene TRBJ1-3; D is perhaps TRBD1 (6 bases). Germline V gives CDR1 DFQATT, CDR2 SNEGSKA (reference sequence). This CDR3 is 14 amino acids long. Deletions cut 6 bases from V and 3 bases from J, with 15 bases between.

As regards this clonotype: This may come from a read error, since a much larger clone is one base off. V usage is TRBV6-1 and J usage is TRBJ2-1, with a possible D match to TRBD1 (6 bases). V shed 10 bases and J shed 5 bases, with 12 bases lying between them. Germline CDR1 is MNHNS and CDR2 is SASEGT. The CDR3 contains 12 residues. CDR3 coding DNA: TGTGCCACTCAGGGGTGGAACAATGAGCAGTTCTTC. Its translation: CATQGWNNEQFF.

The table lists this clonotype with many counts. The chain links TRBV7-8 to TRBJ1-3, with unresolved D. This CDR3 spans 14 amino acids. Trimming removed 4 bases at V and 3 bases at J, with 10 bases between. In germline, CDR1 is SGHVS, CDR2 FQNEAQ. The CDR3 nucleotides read TGTGCCAGCAGCTGGGCGGGAGGTGGAAACACCATATATTTT. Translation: CASSWAGGGNTIYF.

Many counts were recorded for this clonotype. The chain's CDR3 is CASSTRQGPHEQYF. CDR3 nucleotides: TGTGCCAGCAGTACTCGGCAGGGGCCCCACGAGCAGTACTTC. J is TRBJ2-7 and V is TRBV12-3 or TRBV12-4, with D possibly TRBD1 on 6 matching bases. This CDR3 has 14 amino acids. Trimming removed 5 bases from V and 5 bases from J, with 16 bases in between.

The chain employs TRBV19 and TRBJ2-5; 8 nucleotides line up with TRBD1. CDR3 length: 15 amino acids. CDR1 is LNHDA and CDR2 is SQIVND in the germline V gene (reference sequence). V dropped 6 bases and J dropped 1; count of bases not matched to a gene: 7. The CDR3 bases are TGTGCCAGTAGAAGATCCGGGACAGGCCAAGAGACCCAGTACTTC. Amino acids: CASRRSGTGQETQYF.